Below are 7 T cell receptor beta chains sequenced from a single sample in a study of beta chain features in type 1 diabetes. Every bit of the isolated RNA underwent reverse transcription, so sequencing read expressed TCRB transcripts. Assay used: immunoSEQ multiplex PCR; TCRdb lists only in-frame clones, some missing. Of about 320,000 clones in the sample, 13% to 15% were seen once. The sequenced material came from central memory CD4+ T cells from blood. The receptors come from a man under 40 in good health.

In this sample, this clone turned up a few times. V is TRBV6-6 and J is TRBJ2-7, with D tentatively TRBD2 (6 bases). V shed 7 bases and J shed 5 bases, with 18 bases lying between them. The CDR3 runs to 14 residues. Germline CDR1 MNHNY, CDR2 SVGAGI (reference sequence). The CDR3 here is CASTPTGGLDEQYF. The CDR3 DNA reads TGTGCCAGCACGCCCACCGGAGGGCTAGACGAGCAGTACTTC.

This clone appeared a few times. Other DNA sequences in the sample encode the same CDR3. This chain joins TRBV5-1 and TRBJ1-1, with TRBD1 matching over 9 bases. The J segment lost 1 base and the V segment lost 4 bases, leaving 2 bases of the junction unmatched. The CDR3 has 14 residues. Per the germline V gene, CDR1 is SGHRS and CDR2 is YFSETQ. For the CDR3, the DNA is TGCGCCAGCAGCCCGGGACAGGGGAACACTGAAGCTTTCTTT. Its protein product is CASSPGQGNTEAFF. Variable domain in full (rest from reference TRBV5-1 and TRBJ1-1): KAGVTQTPRYLIKTRGQQVTLSCSPISGHRSVSWYQQTPGQGLQFLFEYFSETQRNKGNFPGRFSGRQFSNSRSEMNVSTLELGDSALYLCASSPGQGNTEAFFGQGTRLTVV.

As for this clone: A read error may account for a junction end that differs from germline. The chain couples TRBV5-5 to TRBJ2-6; D tentatively fits TRBD1 or TRBD2 (5 bases each). The germline CDR1 and CDR2 sequences are SGHKS and YYEKEE (reference sequence). This CDR3 spans 16 amino acids. The CDR3 protein is CASRGDTVAGANVPTF. The CDR3, as DNA: TGTGCCAGCAGGGGGGATACGGTCGCTGGGGCCAACGTCCCGACTTTC.

This chain uses TRBV19 with TRBJ2-1; possible D gene TRBD1, 6 bases. V shed 2 bases and J shed 5 bases, with 16 bases lying between them. The V gene's germline CDR1 is LNHDA and CDR2 SQIVND (reference sequence). The CDR3 sequence is 16 residues long. The CDR3, as DNA: TGTGCCAGTAGTATATCACCTACAGGGATCCACAATGAGCAGTTCTTC. It codes for CASSISPTGIHNEQFF. The whole variable domain, filled in from reference TRBV19 and TRBJ2-1, reads DGGITQSPKYLFRKEGQNVTLSCEQNLNHDAMYWYRQDPGQGLRLIYYSQIVNDFQKGDIAEGYSVSREKKESFPLTVTSAQKNPTAFYLCASSISPTGIHNEQFFGPGTRLTVL.

CDR3 in amino acids: CASSLRDRNIQYF. CDR3 bases: TGTGCCAGCAGCCTCCGGGACAGAAACATTCAGTACTTC. V is TRBV5-4 and J is TRBJ2-4, with 7 bases identical to TRBD1. The CDR3 runs to 13 residues. Per the germline V gene, CDR1 is SGHNT and CDR2 is YYREEE (reference sequence). Trimming removed 4 bases from V and 6 bases from J; junction bases left unmatched: 4.

The chain combines TRBV5-4 with TRBJ1-2, with D maybe TRBD1 (6 bases). The CDR3 consists of 15 residues. V gave up 1 base and J gave up 4 bases, with 14 bases separating them. Germline V gives CDR1 SGHNT, CDR2 YYREEE (reference sequence). DNA of the CDR3: TGTGCCAGCAGCTTGCGAGGGGGAGTTCGCTATGGCTACACCTTC. Translated: CASSLRGGVRYGYTF.

This clone was picked up a small number of times. The V and J genes are TRBV6-5 and TRBJ2-6; D gene ambiguous. V was shortened by 2 bases and J by 1 base, with 9 bases between the two germline ends. There are 16 residues in the CDR3. The germline V gene has CDR1 MNHEY and CDR2 SVGAGI. CDR3 sequence reads: CASSYPLASGANVLTF. The CDR3 coding sequence is TGTGCCAGCAGTTACCCACTCGCGTCTGGGGCCAACGTCCTGACTTTC.